Presented here are 23 T cell receptor beta chains from one specimen sequenced in a study of early T cells in non-severe SARS-CoV-2 infection. TCRdb re-derived calls from the 5' RACE reads in MiXCR, one entry per CDR3 protein. This table has 70,000 or so distinct CDR3 sequences, 12% appearing once. Sequences were obtained from whole blood. Receptor source: an adult who was a healthcare worker with PCR-confirmed SARS-CoV-2 infection or an uninfected control (not recorded which).

This clonotype was observed at least ten times. The chain carries TRBV20-1 and TRBJ2-7; tentative D call: TRBD2 (6 bases). CDR1 is DFQATT and CDR2 is SNEGSKA in the germline V gene (reference sequence). Trimming cost V 3 bases and J 2 bases, with 11 bases left between them. The CDR3 length is 13 residues. The CDR3 bases are TGCAGTGCTAGTCCTGGAGGGACCTACGAGCAGTACTTC. Amino acids: CSASPGGTYEQYF.

This clonotype was counted many times. This chain's CDR3 is CASSQEGTAGNTIYF. In DNA form, the CDR3 reads TGCGCCAGCAGCCAAGAAGGGACTGCGGGAAACACCATATATTTT. The chain employs TRBV4-3 and TRBJ1-3; D may be TRBD1 (5 bases). The CDR3 is 15 residues long. V shed 0 bases and J shed 4 bases, with 10 bases lying between them. From germline, CDR1 is LGHNA and CDR2 YSLEER.

This clonotype occurred many times. The rearrangement joins TRBV20-1 to TRBJ2-5; maybe TRBD2 (6 bases). The CDR3 length is 14 residues. V was trimmed by 5 bases and J by 1 base, leaving 14 bases between them. Germline CDR1 DFQATT, CDR2 SNEGSKA (reference sequence). The CDR3 sequence: CSACASGGQETQYF. The CDR3 coding sequence is TGCAGTGCTTGTGCATCCGGGGGCCAAGAGACCCAGTACTTC.

There are many counts of this clonotype. The chain links TRBV28 to TRBJ2-3, with a tentative D call TRBD2 (6 bases). Germline V gives CDR1 MDHEN, CDR2 SYDVKM. This CDR3 contains 15 residues. V shed 6 bases and J shed 3 bases, with 16 bases lying between them. Here the CDR3 reads CASRGGGRITDTQYF. The CDR3 region has the DNA TGTGCCAGCAGGGGAGGTGGGAGGATAACAGATACGCAGTATTTT.

This clonotype was picked up many times. The chain links TRBV11-2 to TRBJ1-4, with 8 bases that match TRBD1. This CDR3 is 16 amino acids long. Per the germline V gene, CDR1 is SGHAT and CDR2 is FQNNGV. V was clipped by 4 bases and J by 7 bases; unmatched bases: 11. DNA of the CDR3: TGTGCCAGCAGCTCCCGGAAGGGTACAGGGGGTGAAAAACTGTTTTTT. This encodes CASSSRKGTGGEKLFF.

This clonotype was found a few times. The chain carries TRBV7-9 and TRBJ2-7; tentative D call: TRBD2 (5 bases). This CDR3 region has 15 residues. V was pared by 5 bases and J by 3 bases, with 17 bases between. Per the germline V gene, CDR1 is SEHNR and CDR2 is FQNEAQ (reference sequence). This CDR3 is CASSAQGGADYEQYF. CDR3 bases: TGTGCCAGCAGCGCCCAAGGAGGCGCCGACTACGAGCAGTACTTC.

The chain couples TRBV29-1 to TRBJ1-1, with no clear D. The germline V gene has CDR1 SQVTM and CDR2 ANQGSEA. The CDR3 loop spans 11 amino acids. Deletions cut 4 bases from V and 3 bases from J, with 6 bases between. The CDR3 DNA sequence: TGCAGCGTTGGCCTGGACACTGAAGCTTTCTTT. Translated, it gives CSVGLDTEAFF.

The chain couples TRBV28 to TRBJ1-1, with D unclear. Trimming took off 4 bases at V and 5 bases at J, with 5 bases between the two ends. Germline V gene sequence: CDR1 MDHEN, CDR2 SYDVKM. There are 11 residues in the CDR3. In DNA form, the CDR3 reads TGTGCCAGCAGTTGGTCGACTGAAGCTTTCTTT. Residues: CASSWSTEAFF.

This clonotype was seen repeatedly, ten times or more. V is TRBV21-1 and J is TRBJ2-6; TRBD1 reflects the table's D call only, with no check against the DNA. TRBV21-1 is classified as a pseudogene. This CDR3 comprises 16 residues. The CDR3 sequence: CASSKQGQYGANVLTF. CDR3 nucleotide sequence: TGTGCCAGCAGCAAACAGGGACAGTATGGGGCCAACGTCCTGACTTTC.

This clonotype was seen ten or more times. The genes are TRBV24-1 and TRBJ2-1; D not resolved. The CDR3 is 12 residues long. Germline CDR1 is KGHDR and CDR2 is SFDVKD. V gave up 4 bases and J gave up 5 bases, with 5 bases separating them. CDR3 in DNA: TGTGCCACCAGTGACCTGGACAATGAGCAGTTCTTC. Protein product: CATSDLDNEQFF.

This clonotype came up many times. The V gene is TRBV6-5, the J gene TRBJ2-5; D not certain. V shed 2 bases and J shed 2 bases, with 6 bases lying between them. CDR1 is MNHEY, CDR2 SVGAGI, per germline. This CDR3 has 13 amino acids. The CDR3 reads CASSYVRQETQYF. In DNA form, the CDR3 reads TGTGCCAGCAGTTACGTCAGGCAAGAGACCCAGTACTTC.

The table lists this clonotype with many counts. The CDR3 loop is CASSQGQGSYEQYF. CDR3 DNA: TGTGCCAGCAGCCAAGGACAGGGTTCCTACGAGCAGTACTTC. The chain joins TRBV4-2 to TRBJ2-7; the match to TRBD1 covers 7 bases. Germline loops: CDR1 LGHNA, CDR2 YNFKEQ. This CDR3 contains 14 residues. V shed 1 base, J shed 1 base, and the junction held 1 base outside the gene matches.

This clonotype came up many times. Written as DNA, the CDR3 is TGCAGTGCTAGAGCCGCGCGGCGGGGGAGCTCCTACAATGAGCAGTTCTTC. Its translation is CSARAARRGSSYNEQFF. This chain links TRBV20-1 with TRBJ2-1, with TRBD2 matching over 7 bases. CDR1 and CDR2 (germline): DFQATT, SNEGSKA (reference sequence). The J segment lost 0 bases and the V segment lost 1 base, leaving 9 bases of the junction unmatched. The CDR3 spans 17 residues.

V and J are TRBV6-5 and TRBJ2-3; D is uncertain. Germline V gives CDR1 MNHEY, CDR2 SVGAGI. Trimming removed 0 bases at V and 0 bases at J, with 7 bases between. The CDR3 is 15 amino acids. The CDR3, as DNA: TGTGCCAGCAGTTACTCGCCGAGTAGCACAGATACGCAGTATTTT. Residues: CASSYSPSSTDTQYF.

The sample holds many counts of this clonotype. V and J are TRBV29-1 and TRBJ2-1; TRBD2 matches 12 bases. The CDR3 runs 15 residues. Germline V gene lookup returns CDR1 SQVTM and CDR2 ANQGSEA. V shed 4 bases and J 4 bases; nucleotides not matched to a gene: 5. This CDR3 reads CSVGLAGEAYNEQFF. The CDR3 DNA follows: TGCAGCGTTGGACTAGCGGGAGAGGCTTACAATGAGCAGTTCTTC.

This clonotype was counted a few times. The chain couples TRBV28 to TRBJ2-7; weak D call: TRBD1 (5 bases). With 7 bases removed from V and 11 bases from J, the gap between germline ends came to 18 bases. The CDR3 is 12 residues long. Per the germline V gene, CDR1 is MDHEN and CDR2 is SYDVKM. As DNA, the CDR3 is TGTGCCAGCACCCTATCATTTGGGGCTGAGTACTTC. Protein product: CASTLSFGAEYF.

In its sample, this clonotype was seen a few times. The chain has TRBV6-1 and TRBJ2-7, with D hard to call. In germline, CDR1 is MNHNS, CDR2 SASEGT. V lost 8 bases to trimming and J lost 7 bases, with 18 bases between them. The CDR3 runs to 13 residues. The CDR3 DNA reads as TGTGCCAGCCTCAGACTCACACTTGGGGAGCAGTACTTC. Amino acid sequence: CASLRLTLGEQYF.

This clonotype was recorded many times. This chain links TRBV6-6 with TRBJ1-5; TRBD1 aligns across 7 bases. V shed 5 bases, J shed 5 bases, and the junction held 3 bases outside the gene matches. The V gene's germline CDR1 is MNHNY and CDR2 SVGAGI (reference sequence). CDR3 size: 13 residues. The CDR3 region has the DNA TGTGCCAGCAGTCCAGACAGGGATCAGCCCCAGCATTTT. Protein product: CASSPDRDQPQHF.

As for this clonotype: A much larger clone sits a single nucleotide away, making a read error possible. The J gene is TRBJ1-6, the V gene TRBV15; possibly TRBD1 for D (5 bases). CDR1 is LNHNV and CDR2 is YYDKDF in the germline V gene (reference sequence). The CDR3 loop spans 17 amino acids. The CDR3 here is CATTRRIGGGENSPLHF. CDR3 DNA: TGTGCCACCACCAGACGCATCGGGGGGGGAGAGAATTCACCCCTCCACTTT.

This sequence joins TRBV5-1 and TRBJ2-6; either TRBD1 or TRBD2 may fit D (5 bases each). In germline, CDR1 is SGHRS, CDR2 YFSETQ. This CDR3 has 16 residues. V gave up 2 bases and J gave up 0 bases, with 9 bases separating them. This CDR3 is CASSFFGGSGANVLTF. CDR3 DNA: TGCGCCAGCAGCTTCTTTGGGGGCTCTGGGGCCAACGTCCTGACTTTC. The full variable domain, its missing parts supplied by reference TRBV5-1 and TRBJ2-6, is KAGVTQTPRYLIKTRGQQVTLSCSPISGHRSVSWYQQTPGQGLQFLFEYFSETQRNKGNFPGRFSGRQFSNSRSEMNVSTLELGDSALYLCASSFFGGSGANVLTFGAGSRLTVL.

At least ten counts were recorded for this clonotype. V gene TRBV12-5 combines with J gene TRBJ1-1; 8 bases fit TRBD1. The ends lost 1 base at V and 5 bases at J; junction bases unmatched: 0. CDR3 length: 13 amino acids. Germline CDR1 LGHNT, CDR2 FRNRAP. The CDR3 is CASGLGTGTEAFF. DNA for the CDR3: TGTGCTAGTGGTTTGGGGACAGGGACTGAAGCTTTCTTT.

There are many counts of this clonotype. The chain links TRBV7-9 to TRBJ2-7; TRBD1 matches 8 bases. Germline V gene sequence: CDR1 SEHNR, CDR2 FQNEAQ (reference sequence). V lost 1 base to trimming and J lost 1 base; unmatched junction nucleotides: 3. The CDR3 has 15 amino acids. In DNA, the CDR3 is TGTGCCAGCAGCTTAGGGACAGGGAAGTCCTACGAGCAGTACTTC. Translated, it gives CASSLGTGKSYEQYF.

This clonotype was picked up many times. Mismatch with germline at one junction end may stem from a read error. This sequence joins TRBV28 and TRBJ2-7; unclear D gene. There are 12 residues in the CDR3. From germline, CDR1 is MDHEN and CDR2 SYDVKM. The CDR3 DNA sequence: TGTGCCAGCAGTTTTGTCTCCGACGAGCAGTACTTC. As protein: CASSFVSDEQYF.